The 12 T cell receptor beta chains given below trace back to one sample, sequenced in a study of CD8+ T cells in alopecia areata. It was cDNA, reverse transcribed from extracted RNA, that served as the sequencing template. This table comes from immunoSEQ multiplex PCR, and its TCRdb copy is limited to in-frame clones, with some not included. Observed in the sample are about 1,900 clones, none of them singletons. What was sequenced was lesional skin. The source of these receptors is a C3H/HeJ mouse with alopecia areata. The MHC haplotype of this mouse line is H2-k.

This clone is medium-sized. The protein in this entry is translated from the DNA; at residue 13 it differs from the protein listed in TCRdb. Here the gene names and germline are mouse. The CDR3 end falls 3 residues outside the read, so it is completed with the germline J gene. The chain joins TRBV19 to TRBJ1-6; D is perhaps TRBD1 (6 bases). TRBJ1-6 is classed as an ORF, of uncertain function. Trimming removed 5 bases from V and 5 bases from J, with 17 bases in between. The CDR3 spans 16 residues. Per germline, CDR1 FNHDT and CDR2 SITEND (reference sequence). CDR3 sequence reads: CASSTHTGKDNSPLYF. The DNA read from the CDR3 is TGTGCCAGCAGCACCCATACAGGGAAGGATAATTCGCCC.

This clone was counted many times. Mouse names are used for the genes. The read ends 4 residues shy of where the CDR3 ends; the end is completed using the germline J gene. The chain uses TRBV17 and TRBJ2-1; possible D gene TRBD2, 7 bases. Germline V gene lookup returns CDR1 MNHDT and CDR2 YYDKIL. The CDR3 loop spans 14 amino acids. V lost 1 base and J 3 bases, leaving 7 bases between the germline ends. This chain's CDR3 is CASSRGGAYAEQFF. CDR3 DNA (partial): TGTGCTAGCAGTAGAGGGGGGGCCTATGCT.

This clone was seen at least ten times. Gene and germline names: mouse. The sequenced fragment ends 4 residues before the CDR3 boundary, so the rest is inferred from the germline J gene. The chain couples TRBV29 to TRBJ2-5; TRBD1 aligns across 9 bases. The CDR3 consists of 14 residues. Germline V gene sequence: CDR1 MSHET, CDR2 SYDVDS. CDR3 in amino acids: CASSLGDREDTQYF. The sequenced part of the CDR3 DNA is TGTGCTAGCAGTTTGGGGGACAGGGAAGAC.

At least ten counts were recorded for this clone. The gene symbols are mouse symbols. The CDR3 end lies 4 residues beyond the end of the read and is filled in from the germline J gene. The rearrangement joins TRBV13-1 to TRBJ2-1; 8 positions match TRBD1. Germline V gene data show CDR1 as NSHNY and CDR2 as SYGAGN. V dropped 1 base and J dropped 2; count of bases not matched to a gene: 2. CDR3 size: 15 residues. This CDR3 reads CASSDQGADYAEQFF. The CDR3 bases that were read are TGTGCCAGCAGTGATCAGGGGGCGGACTATGCT.

This clone was found a few times. Each gene name is a mouse one. The CDR3 end is not reached by the read, which stops 4 residues before it; the germline J gene fills it in. V gene TRBV14 combines with J gene TRBJ2-7; 10 bases are shared with TRBD1. CDR3 length equals 13 residues. V lost 4 bases and J lost 3; bases outside the gene matches: 1. CDR1 is SGHDT and CDR2 is FRDEAV in the germline V gene. CDR3 DNA (partial): TGTGCCAGCAGTCGGGACAGGGGCTAT. This translates into CASSRDRGY. The whole CDR3 sequence is CASSRDRGYEQYF.

This clone has at least ten counts. Germline and genes here are mouse. Coverage ceases 4 residues before the CDR3 finishes, and the germline J gene fills in the end. The chain uses TRBV31 and TRBJ1-1; TRBD1 agrees at 9 bases. CDR1 is GKSSPN, CDR2 SITVG, per germline. The CDR3 length is 12 residues. J was trimmed by 4 bases and V by 5 bases; bases with no gene match: 2. CDR3 bases read: TGTGCCTGGGGACAGGGGAGCACA. Protein: CAWGQGST. The entire CDR3 is CAWGQGSTEVFF.

This clone was seen at least ten times. The genes and germline here are from mouse. The sequence runs out 4 residues before the end of the CDR3; the remainder is reconstructed from the germline J gene. The V call is TRBV13-3, the J call TRBJ2-7; TRBD2 matches 7 bases. Trimming cost V 1 base and J 3 bases; bases outside gene matches: 1. This CDR3 is built from 13 residues. Germline assignment: CDR1 NNHDY and CDR2 SYVADS. The covered CDR3 bases are TGTGCCAGCAGTGATCACTGGGGCTAT. This translates into CASSDHWGY. The complete CDR3 sequence is CASSDHWGYEQYF.

This clone was counted at least ten times. The TCRdb protein fails to match the DNA translation at residue 12; the protein reported here was translated from the DNA. With only one base between it and a far larger clone, this is likely a read error. Germline and genes here are mouse. The read comes to an end 3 residues before the CDR3 does, leaving the germline J gene to fill in the end. The gene calls are TRBV19 and TRBJ1-3; TRBD1 matches at 10 bases. Germline CDR1 is FNHDT and CDR2 is SITEND (reference sequence). The CDR3 covers 15 residues. Incomplete CDR3 DNA: TGTGCCAGCAGTCGGGACAGGGGAGGGAGGGGTACG. This gives the protein CASSRDRGGRGT. The CDR3 as a whole reads CASSRDRGGRGTLYF.

This clone was recorded at least ten times. Genes and germline come from the mouse. Read coverage stops 4 residues before the CDR3 terminus; the germline J gene supplies the remainder. The genes are TRBV13-2 and TRBJ2-1, with D possibly TRBD1 on 5 matching bases. Trimming cost V 0 bases and J 0 bases, with 10 bases left between them. The CDR3 is made up of 16 amino acids. CDR1 NNHNN and CDR2 SYGAGS come from the germline V gene (reference sequence). CDR3 DNA (partial): TGTGCCAGCGGTGATGCCGCAGGGCTTAACTATGCT. It codes for CASGDAAGLNYA. The complete CDR3 sequence is CASGDAAGLNYAEQFF.

This clone was counted at least ten times. Gene names and germline match the mouse. CDR3 sequence: CASGDGQNTGQLYF. The part of the CDR3 DNA that was read is TGTGCCAGCGGTGATGGACAGAACACCGGG. V usage is TRBV13-2 and J usage is TRBJ2-2; perhaps TRBD1 as D (5 bases). The read comes to an end 4 residues before the CDR3 does, leaving the germline J gene to fill in the end. There are 14 residues in the CDR3. Germline loops: CDR1 NNHNN, CDR2 SYGAGS (reference sequence). The germline V and J ends were trimmed by 0 bases and 2 bases, with 5 bases remaining between them.

This clone was found many times. One base away lies a much larger clone, so this may be a sequencing read error. Germline and genes here are mouse. The DNA ends 4 residues before the CDR3 does, and the rest of the CDR3 is filled in from the germline J gene. The chain is built from TRBV14 and TRBJ2-5, with 9 bases fitting TRBD1. The germline V gene encodes CDR1 SGHDT and CDR2 FRDEAV. CDR3 length: 14 amino acids. This chain's CDR3 is CASSLGDREDTQYF. The CDR3 DNA, read in part, is TGTGCCAGCAGTTTGGGGGACAGGGAAGAC.

This clone was detected ten times or more. A far bigger clonotype differs at one base, so this is likely a read error. The gene symbols are mouse symbols. The read terminates 4 residues ahead of where the CDR3 ends, so the germline J gene completes it. This rearrangement joins TRBV14 to TRBJ2-2; D is possibly TRBD1 (6 bases). V gave up 1 base and J gave up 4 bases, with 14 bases separating them. Germline lookup yields CDR1 SGHDT and CDR2 FRDEAV. CDR3 length: 16 amino acids. CDR3 amino acids: CASSFRPGARTGQLYF. CDR3 DNA, as far as it was read: TGTGCCAGCAGTTTCCGGCCAGGGGCCCGCACCGGG.